The rows below give T cell receptor beta chains drawn from one sample of a study of CD8+CD57+ T cells in acquired aplastic anemia. MiXCR, applied by TCRdb to the reads, yields one record per CDR3 protein. The table records around 150,000 distinct CDR3 sequences, roughly 45% of them present only once. Sequencing input: sorted CD4+, CD8+, or CD8+CD57+ T cells (not recorded which) from PBMCs. These receptors were collected from a human donor in good health. CDR3s include the opening cysteine and the closing phenylalanine or tryptophan. Each record gives: clone size, V gene, D gene, J gene, CDR3 protein, CDR3 DNA. The D gene is left open where the match is weak. Some rows have no size entry. The others give once, few or many, or a class for an expanded clone.

clone_size: few; v_call: TRBV15; d_call: -; j_call: TRBJ2-2; cdr3_aa: CATSRDGAGFGELFF; cdr3_nt: TGTGCCACCAGCAGAGATGGGGCAGGGTTCGGGGAGCTGTTTTTT
clone_size: few; v_call: TRBV4-2; d_call: TRBD2; j_call: TRBJ2-3; cdr3_aa: CASSQEPGLVDTQYF; cdr3_nt: TGTGCCAGCAGCCAAGAGCCGGGACTAGTAGATACGCAGTATTTT
clone_size: -; v_call: TRBV7-2; d_call: -; j_call: TRBJ1-2; cdr3_aa: CASSRTEAYGYTF; cdr3_nt: TGTGCCAGCAGCCGGACAGAGGCCTATGGCTACACCTTC
clone_size: many; v_call: TRBV6-1; d_call: TRBD1; j_call: TRBJ2-7; cdr3_aa: CASRPQGGGEQYF; cdr3_nt: TGTGCCAGCAGACCACAGGGGGGCGGCGAGCAGTACTTC
clone_size: few; v_call: TRBV10-3; d_call: TRBD1; j_call: TRBJ1-6; cdr3_aa: CAISESSRGVSPLHF; cdr3_nt: TGTGCCATCAGTGAGTCGTCCAGGGGGGTTTCACCCCTCCACTTT
clone_size: -; v_call: TRBV2; d_call: -; j_call: TRBJ1-5; cdr3_aa: CASSLVTPRRPQHF; cdr3_nt: TGTGCCAGCAGTTTGGTGACACCCAGGCGGCCCCAGCATTTT
clone_size: -; v_call: TRBV5-1; d_call: -; j_call: TRBJ1-1; cdr3_aa: CASSLQLQGNTEAFF; cdr3_nt: TGCGCCAGCAGCCTCCAATTACAGGGGAACACTGAAGCTTTCTTT
clone_size: few; v_call: TRBV29-1; d_call: TRBD1; j_call: TRBJ2-5; cdr3_aa: CSAGTGGETQYF; cdr3_nt: TGCAGCGCCGGGACAGGGGGAGAGACCCAGTACTTC
clone_size: many; v_call: TRBV12-3/TRBV12-4; d_call: -; j_call: TRBJ2-7; cdr3_aa: CASSLVPHEQYF; cdr3_nt: TGTGCCAGCAGTTTGGTCCCCCACGAGCAGTACTTC
clone_size: -; v_call: TRBV7-9; d_call: TRBD1; j_call: TRBJ2-7; cdr3_aa: CASSPRDRGWQYF; cdr3_nt: TGTGCCAGCAGCCCGAGGGACAGGGGGTGGCAGTACTTC
clone_size: many; v_call: TRBV19; d_call: -; j_call: TRBJ2-3; cdr3_aa: CATRGRERGVTQYF; cdr3_nt: TGTGCCACCCGAGGGCGAGAAAGGGGGGTTACGCAGTATTTT
clone_size: many; v_call: TRBV12-3/TRBV12-4; d_call: -; j_call: TRBJ2-2; cdr3_aa: CASSLAAYTGELFF; cdr3_nt: TGTGCCAGCAGTCTAGCAGCCTACACCGGGGAGCTGTTTTTT
clone_size: few; v_call: TRBV19; d_call: TRBD1; j_call: TRBJ2-3; cdr3_aa: CASSKGGYVTDTQYF; cdr3_nt: TGTGCCAGTAGTAAAGGGGGCTATGTCACAGATACGCAGTATTTT
clone_size: -; v_call: TRBV10-3; d_call: -; j_call: TRBJ1-1; cdr3_aa: CASSPQVVIRNTEAFF; cdr3_nt: TGTGCCAGCAGCCCACAAGTAGTGATCCGGAACACTGAAGCTTTCTTT
clone_size: few; v_call: TRBV3-1; d_call: -; j_call: TRBJ2-1; cdr3_aa: CASSSRNPLAGLYNEQFF; cdr3_nt: TGTGCCAGCAGCTCTCGTAACCCCTTGGCGGGACTCTACAATGAGCAGTTCTTC
clone_size: many; v_call: TRBV7-2; d_call: -; j_call: TRBJ1-1; cdr3_aa: CASSLDGLNTEAFF; cdr3_nt: TGTGCCAGCAGCTTAGACGGATTGAACACTGAAGCTTTCTTT
clone_size: -; v_call: TRBV10-3; d_call: -; j_call: TRBJ1-4; cdr3_aa: CAISDRVGYEKLFF; cdr3_nt: TGTGCCATCAGTGATCGGGTGGGGTATGAAAAACTGTTTTTT
clone_size: many; v_call: TRBV29-1; d_call: -; j_call: TRBJ2-7; cdr3_aa: CSVLGSYSYEQYF; cdr3_nt: TGCAGCGTTCTGGGCTCCTACTCCTACGAGCAGTACTTC